The 27 T cell receptor beta chains reported below all come from one sample, sequenced in a study of cytotoxic CD8 clonotypes in ibrutinib-treated CLL. Assay: immunoSEQ multiplex PCR; the TCRdb copy retains only in-frame clones and omits some. The table has fewer than 400,000 clones, 67% seen once. Here the sequenced sample was PBMCs, taken after 36 months of ibrutinib treatment. These TCRs come from a human donor with chronic lymphocytic leukemia.

The table lists this clone with a few counts. This rearrangement joins TRBV29-1 to TRBJ1-4; D is uncertain. V lost 5 bases to trimming and J lost 7 bases, with 11 bases between them. The CDR3 totals 12 residues. Looked up from germline, CDR1 is SQVTM and CDR2 is ANQGSEA. CDR3 loop: CSVSRPGEKLFF. DNA for the CDR3: TGCAGCGTTTCCAGGCCGGGTGAAAAACTGTTTTTT.

V usage is TRBV11-2 and J usage is TRBJ2-7, with a tentative D call TRBD1 (6 bases). This CDR3 comprises 12 residues. Trimming took 1 base from V and 6 from J, leaving 7 bases between them. Germline V gene data show CDR1 as SGHAT and CDR2 as FQNNGV. This CDR3 reads CASSLVRGEQYF. In nucleotides, the CDR3 is TGTGCCAGCAGCTTAGTCAGGGGCGAGCAGTACTTC. The full variable domain, in which reference TRBV11-2 and TRBJ2-7 provide the parts outside the CDR3, is EAGVAQSPRYKIIEKRQSVAFWCNPISGHATLYWYQQILGQGPKLLIQFQNNGVVDDSQLPKDRFSAERLKGVDSTLKIQPAKLEDSAVYLCASSLVRGEQYFGPGTRLTVT.

The chain links TRBV4-3 to TRBJ2-2; D tentatively reads TRBD1 or TRBD2 (5 bases each). This CDR3 has 15 amino acids. Trimming took off 0 bases at V and 5 bases at J, with 10 bases between the two ends. The germline gives CDR1 LGHNA, CDR2 YSLEER. DNA of the CDR3: TGCGCCAGCAGCCAAGAGGAAGGGGAGACCGGGGAGCTGTTTTTT. Protein sequence: CASSQEEGETGELFF.

This clone was counted a few times. The genes are TRBV9 and TRBJ1-2, with 8 bases matching TRBD1. The V gene's germline CDR1 is SGDLS and CDR2 YYNGEE. The CDR3 sequence is 15 residues long. V gave up 4 bases and J gave up 6 bases; unmatched junction bases: 11. The CDR3 loop reads CASSKAQGARNGYTF. CDR3 DNA sequence: TGTGCCAGCAGCAAAGCTCAGGGGGCGCGGAATGGCTACACCTTC.

J is TRBJ2-1 and V is TRBV25-1, with D maybe TRBD2 (6 bases). The V end lost 1 base, the J end lost 2 bases, and 12 bases lay between the germline ends. Germline V lookup: CDR1 MGHDK, CDR2 SYGVNS. The CDR3 is made up of 16 amino acids. This CDR3 is CASSEWVTGAYNEQFF. The CDR3 region has the DNA TGTGCCAGCAGTGAATGGGTAACGGGAGCCTACAATGAGCAGTTCTTC.

This clone came up a few times. The chain uses TRBV19 and TRBJ1-5; D is unclear. The ends were cut back, 4 bases at V and 7 bases at J, with 11 bases in the middle. Germline values: CDR1 LNHDA, CDR2 SQIVND (reference sequence). The CDR3 contains 13 residues. CDR3 DNA: TGTGCCAGTAGTACCGAACCGAGACAGCCCCAGCATTTT. Translating it yields CASSTEPRQPQHF.

The chain joins TRBV7-3 to TRBJ2-3, with D perhaps TRBD2 (6 bases). The CDR3 has 17 amino acids. V was shortened by 0 bases and J by 9 bases, with 22 bases between the two germline ends. Germline assignment: CDR1 SGHTA and CDR2 FQGTGA. The CDR3 nucleotides read TGTGCCAGCAGCTTAACAGGGACTCCATATGGATCGGGAACGCAGTATTTT. Its translation: CASSLTGTPYGSGTQYF.

The chain couples TRBV27 to TRBJ2-2; D is perhaps TRBD2 (6 bases). Per the germline V gene, CDR1 is MNHEY and CDR2 is SMNVEV (reference sequence). V lost 6 bases and J 8 bases, leaving 16 bases between the germline ends. The CDR3 spans 14 residues. The CDR3 region has the DNA TGTGCCAGCAGCTCTCAACTAGCAGCGGGGGAGCTGTTTTTT. Translation: CASSSQLAAGELFF.

The chain recombines TRBV19 with TRBJ2-6; D possibly corresponds to TRBD2 (6 bases). Germline CDR1 reads LNHDA; CDR2 reads SQIVND (reference sequence). This CDR3 has 15 amino acids. V was trimmed by 7 bases and J by 1 base, leaving 11 bases between them. CDR3 coding DNA: TGTGCCAGTATGAGGCGGGGATCTGGGGCCAACGTCCTGACTTTC. Translation: CASMRRGSGANVLTF. The full variable domain, in which reference TRBV19 and TRBJ2-6 provide the parts outside the CDR3, is DGGITQSPKYLFRKEGQNVTLSCEQNLNHDAMYWYRQDPGQGLRLIYYSQIVNDFQKGDIAEGYSVSREKKESFPLTVTSAQKNPTAFYLCASMRRGSGANVLTFGAGSRLTVL.

In its sample, this clone was seen a few times. The V and J genes are TRBV5-1 and TRBJ2-3; 7 positions agree with TRBD1. J gave up 2 bases and V 2 bases, and 5 bases lay outside the gene matches. Per the germline V gene, CDR1 is SGHRS and CDR2 is YFSETQ. This CDR3 contains 15 residues. The CDR3 coding sequence is TGCGCCAGCAGCTTAAGGGGGCGCCCCACAGATACGCAGTATTTT. It codes for CASSLRGRPTDTQYF.

The chain joins TRBV5-1 to TRBJ2-7; D remains ambiguous. The CDR3 contains 14 residues. Germline values: CDR1 SGHRS, CDR2 YFSETQ. Between the trimmed V and J ends, which lost 4 bases and 0 bases, there was a span of 11 bases. The CDR3 DNA sequence: TGCGCCAGCAGCGGAACAGCCAGCTCCTACGAGCAGTACTTC. Translated, it gives CASSGTASSYEQYF.

The table lists this clone with a few counts. The chain joins TRBV9 to TRBJ2-7; the D gene could be TRBD1 or TRBD2 (5 bases each). The ends were cut back, 4 bases at V and 0 bases at J, with 11 bases in the middle. This CDR3 is 14 amino acids long. Per the germline V gene, CDR1 is SGDLS and CDR2 is YYNGEE. CDR3 coding DNA: TGTGCCAGCAGCTCCGGGACGGACTCCTACGAGCAGTACTTC. This sequence encodes CASSSGTDSYEQYF.

The chain couples TRBV15 to TRBJ2-7; D ambiguous. V gave up 3 bases and J gave up 4 bases, with 13 bases separating them. Per the germline V gene, CDR1 is LNHNV and CDR2 is YYDKDF (reference sequence). This CDR3 is 14 amino acids long. The CDR3, as DNA: TGTGCCACCAGCAGGATTACTTTGGGGTACGAGCAGTACTTC. Its translation is CATSRITLGYEQYF.

The CDR3 loop is CASSLEKSGDRSEKLFF. CDR3 coding DNA: TGTGCCAGCAGCTTAGAAAAATCGGGGGACAGGAGTGAAAAACTGTTTTTT. This chain joins TRBV11-2 and TRBJ1-4; TRBD1 aligns across 8 bases. Germline-derived CDR1 and CDR2 are SGHAT and FQNNGV. V trimming: 0 bases; J trimming: 7 bases; junction bases outside the gene matches: 10. The CDR3 spans 17 residues.

The chain couples TRBV18 to TRBJ1-4; D unresolved. V shed 3 bases and J shed 4 bases, with 15 bases lying between them. CDR3 length: 16 residues. Germline V CDR1 and CDR2: KGHSH, LQKENI. The CDR3: CASSPYPNILNEKLFF. The CDR3, as DNA: TGTGCCAGCTCACCGTATCCGAACATCCTTAATGAAAAACTGTTTTTT.

In its sample, this clone was seen a few times. V gene TRBV25-1 combines with J gene TRBJ2-5; D gene unclear. The CDR3 consists of 14 residues. Germline loops: CDR1 MGHDK, CDR2 SYGVNS. V was trimmed by 4 bases and J by 5 bases, leaving 14 bases between them. The chain's CDR3 is CASSVGYQGETQYF. In DNA, the CDR3 is TGTGCCAGCAGTGTGGGATACCAAGGGGAGACCCAGTACTTC.

The chain recombines TRBV7-9 with TRBJ1-2, with D perhaps TRBD1 (6 bases). V was clipped by 5 bases and J by 5 bases, with 21 bases between them. Germline V gene data show CDR1 as SEHNR and CDR2 as FQNEAQ (reference sequence). The CDR3 spans 16 residues. This CDR3 is CASSNPIFRGAYGYTF. The CDR3 bases are TGTGCCAGCAGCAACCCAATATTCCGGGGGGCGTATGGCTACACCTTC.

J is TRBJ2-7 and V is TRBV11-3; TRBD2 matches at 9 bases. The trim removed 4 bases at V and 5 bases at J, leaving 15 bases unmatched. Germline V gene lookup returns CDR1 SGHNT and CDR2 YENEEA. This CDR3 has 17 residues. For the CDR3, the DNA is TGTGCCAGCAGCTCAACCCCCCGGGGCGGGAGGGTCGACGAGCAGTACTTC. Its translation is CASSSTPRGGRVDEQYF.

V gene TRBV5-1 combines with J gene TRBJ2-7; 7 nucleotides match TRBD2. Germline-derived CDR1 and CDR2 are SGHRS and YFSETQ. The CDR3 runs 14 residues. V lost 1 base and J lost 2; bases outside the gene matches: 3. CDR3 amino acids: CASSLSGKPYEQYF. DNA for the CDR3: TGCGCCAGCAGCTTGAGCGGGAAACCCTACGAGCAGTACTTC. The variable domain in full, completed from reference TRBV5-1 and TRBJ2-7, reads KAGVTQTPRYLIKTRGQQVTLSCSPISGHRSVSWYQQTPGQGLQFLFEYFSETQRNKGNFPGRFSGRQFSNSRSEMNVSTLELGDSALYLCASSLSGKPYEQYFGPGTRLTVT.

This chain links TRBV11-2 with TRBJ2-7; D unresolved. Germline V gives CDR1 SGHAT, CDR2 FQNNGV. V dropped 5 bases and J dropped 1 base, with 9 bases sitting between them. CDR3 length equals 13 residues. CDR3 nucleotide sequence: TGTGCCAGCAGCCTGTGGGCTTCCTACGAGCAGTACTTC. This codes for CASSLWASYEQYF.

This clone was counted once. This chain uses TRBV2 with TRBJ2-3; D is uncertain. V shed 7 bases and J shed 3 bases, with 8 bases lying between them. The CDR3 totals 12 residues. The germline V gene has CDR1 SNHLY and CDR2 FYNNEI. The CDR3 DNA reads TGTGCCAGCACCTTGGGTACAGATACGCAGTATTTT. Its protein product is CASTLGTDTQYF.

The chain couples TRBV9 to TRBJ2-2; no clear D. This CDR3 region has 12 residues. The V and J ends lost 3 bases and 5 bases respectively, with 5 bases between them. CDR1 is SGDLS, CDR2 YYNGEE, per germline. DNA for the CDR3: TGTGCCAGCAGCGGGTGGACCGGGGAGCTGTTTTTT. It translates to CASSGWTGELFF.

The table lists this clone with a count of one. The V gene is TRBV19, the J gene TRBJ1-1; D gene ambiguous. The V gene lost 7 bases and the J gene lost 0 bases, with 3 bases spanning the gap. CDR3 size: 11 residues. Germline-derived CDR1 and CDR2 are LNHDA and SQIVND (reference sequence). Here the CDR3 reads CASNLNTEAFF. The CDR3 bases are TGTGCCAGTAATCTGAACACTGAAGCTTTCTTT.

Only a few counts were recorded for this clone. J is TRBJ2-2 and V is TRBV28; a weak D match, TRBD1 (6 bases). Trimming cost V 6 bases and J 6 bases, with 17 bases left between them. CDR1 and CDR2 from the germline V gene are MDHEN and SYDVKM. The CDR3 spans 15 residues. The CDR3: CASSHRARGAGELFF. CDR3 DNA: TGTGCCAGCAGCCACAGGGCCCGCGGAGCCGGGGAGCTGTTTTTT. The variable domain in full, completed from reference TRBV28 and TRBJ2-2, reads DVKVTQSSRYLVKRTGEKVFLECVQDMDHENMFWYRQDPGLGLRLIYFSYDVKMKEKGDIPEGYSVSREKKERFSLILESASTNQTSMYLCASSHRARGAGELFFGEGSRLTVL.

With respect to this clone: A read error is possible here, since a much larger clone lies one base away. The rearrangement uses TRBV27 and TRBJ2-2; no reliable D call. The V end lost 3 bases, the J end lost 5 bases, and 1 base lay between the germline ends. CDR3 length: 11 residues. Germline lookup yields CDR1 MNHEY and CDR2 SMNVEV (reference sequence). This CDR3 reads CASSFTGELFF. In DNA, the CDR3 is TGTGCCAGCAGTTTTACCGGGGAGCTGTTTTTT.

Only a few counts were recorded for this clone. The CDR3 protein is CASSRSGRKNTEAFF. The CDR3 region has the DNA TGTGCCAGCAGTCGATCGGGACGTAAGAACACTGAAGCTTTCTTT. The V call is TRBV6-5, the J call TRBJ1-1; tentatively, D is TRBD1 (5 bases). Trimming removed 5 bases from V and 1 base from J, with 14 bases in between. Germline V gives CDR1 MNHEY, CDR2 SVGAGI. There are 15 residues in the CDR3.

This clone was seen more than once but under ten times. This chain uses TRBV10-2 with TRBJ1-4; TRBD1 aligns across 7 bases. Germline loops: CDR1 WSHSY, CDR2 SAAADI. Trimming cost V 2 bases and J 3 bases; bases outside gene matches: 0. The CDR3 runs to 14 residues. The CDR3: CASSEGQANEKLFF. CDR3 nucleotides: TGCGCCAGCAGTGAGGGACAGGCTAATGAAAAACTGTTTTTT.